This T cell receptor beta chain was identified during a study of blood T cell repertoires in COVID-19. At the level of the study: Samples representing acute and convalescent COVID-19 were sourced from the United States, Italy and Spain.

The CDR3 sequence is 17 residues long. The ends lost 6 bases at V and 1 base at J; junction bases unmatched: 12. Germline assignment: CDR1 MGHDK and CDR2 SYGVNS. As processed by the authors: Reference gene primer amplification yielded estimated nucleated cell counts. Profiling relied on immunoSEQ multiplex PCR, and the TCRdb table lists in-frame clones only, not all of them. The D gene and trimming were derived from the DNA, and the V and J assignments and clone size from that table. Of about 160,000 clones detected, roughly 85% appear once; the ten largest clones hold under 6%. This clonotype originated in a woman aged 45-60 years with COVID-19, enrolled during active disease. This chain connects TRBV25-1 to TRBJ1-2, with TRBD1 identical over 9 bases. The sequenced sample consisted of peripheral blood. CDR3 DNA sequence: TGTGCCAGCAGAGGCTCTTTGGGACAGGGCGTTAACTATGGCTACACCTTC. Its protein product is CASRGSLGQGVNYGYTF.